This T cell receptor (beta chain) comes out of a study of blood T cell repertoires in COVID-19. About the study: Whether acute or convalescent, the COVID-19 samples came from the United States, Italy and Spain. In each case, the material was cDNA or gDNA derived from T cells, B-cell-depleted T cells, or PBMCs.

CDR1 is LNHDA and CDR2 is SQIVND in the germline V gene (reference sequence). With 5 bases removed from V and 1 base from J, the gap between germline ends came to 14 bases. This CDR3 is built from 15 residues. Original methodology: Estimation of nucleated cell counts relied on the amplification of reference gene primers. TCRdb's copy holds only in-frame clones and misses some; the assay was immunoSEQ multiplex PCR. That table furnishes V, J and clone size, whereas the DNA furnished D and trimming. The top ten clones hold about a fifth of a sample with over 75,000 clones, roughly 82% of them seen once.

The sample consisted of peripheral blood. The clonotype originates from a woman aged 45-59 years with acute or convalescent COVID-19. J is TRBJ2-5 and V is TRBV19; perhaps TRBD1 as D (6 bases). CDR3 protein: CASSSRRGTQETQYF. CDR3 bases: TGTGCCAGTAGTTCCCGCAGGGGAACCCAAGAGACCCAGTACTTC.